This T cell receptor beta chain was documented in a study of T cell responses to AZD1222 COVID-19 vaccine. Study results and limitations: Spike-specific TCR breadth and depth were elevated following two AZD1222 doses. Spike as a whole was targeted by vaccine-associated CD4 TCRs, dominant at 160-218 and 743-854. Donors, mostly white British, included more females; clonal diversity was possibly underestimated.

V was cut by 1 base and J by 7 bases, with 9 bases left in between. Germline loops: CDR1 SGHNT, CDR2 YYREEE (reference sequence). The CDR3 loop spans 14 amino acids. A remark on this clone: Its specificity is not known.

Clones were sequenced by immunoSEQ multiplex PCR, and TCRdb holds only the in-frame ones, with some missing. The data contain around 92,000 clones, approximately 84% of them singletons. Sequencing was performed on peripheral blood, taken on day 0 of AZD1222 vaccination. This chain uses TRBV5-4 with TRBJ1-6; no clear D. The receptor comes from an adult in good health. The CDR3 region is CASSLMVPNSPLHF. CDR3 DNA sequence: TGTGCCAGCAGCTTGATGGTCCCAAATTCACCCCTCCACTTT.